The 4 T cell receptor beta chains below come from one sample, sequenced in a study of blood T cell repertoires in COVID-19. Produced via immunoSEQ multiplex PCR; TCRdb's table is partial and in-frame only. The table shows roughly 410,000 clones, with more than 75% occurring only once. Sequenced material: peripheral blood. Receptors were obtained from a woman aged 55 to 70 with COVID-19, enrolled during active disease.

The CDR3 nucleotides are TGTGCCAGCAGCTTGGTGGGCCTCTACGAGCAGTACTTC. Protein: CASSLVGLYEQYF. The gene calls are TRBV5-5 and TRBJ2-7; D gene uncertain. The germline CDR1 and CDR2 sequences are SGHKS and YYEKEE (reference sequence). CDR3 length: 13 residues. V gave up 0 bases and J gave up 3 bases, with 7 bases separating them. Supplemented by reference TRBV5-5 and TRBJ2-7, the full variable domain reads DAGVTQSPTHLIKTRGQQVTLRCSPISGHKSVSWYQQVLGQGPQFIFQYYEKEERGRGNFPDRFSARQFPNYSSELNVNALLLGDSALYLCASSLVGLYEQYFGPGTRLTVT.

The chain carries TRBV14 and TRBJ1-2, with D possibly being TRBD1 (6 bases). Germline V gives CDR1 SGHDN, CDR2 FVKESK. The CDR3 runs to 16 residues. V lost 5 bases and J lost 8, with 24 bases in between. CDR3 coding DNA: TGTGCCAGCAGCGCCCCTTGGGGGGGGCGGGACCGGGGCTACACCTTC. Its protein is CASSAPWGGRDRGYTF.

The chain carries TRBV11-2 and TRBJ2-7, with 8 bases identical to TRBD2. This CDR3 is 15 amino acids long. CDR1 is SGHAT and CDR2 is FQNNGV in the germline V gene. After removal of 5 bases from V and 0 bases from J, the junction contained 6 bases not matched to a gene. The CDR3 here is CASSASGPSSYEQYF. As DNA, the CDR3 is TGTGCCAGCAGCGCTAGCGGGCCGAGCTCCTACGAGCAGTACTTC.

V is TRBV6-5 and J is TRBJ1-5; D is perhaps TRBD1 (5 bases). The germline V and J ends were trimmed by 5 bases and 5 bases, with 13 bases remaining between them. This CDR3 has 14 residues. The V gene's germline CDR1 is MNHEY and CDR2 SVGAGI. The CDR3 nucleotides read TGTGCCAGCAGTCCCCGGGGGGGATATCAGCCCCAGCATTTT. This codes for CASSPRGGYQPQHF.